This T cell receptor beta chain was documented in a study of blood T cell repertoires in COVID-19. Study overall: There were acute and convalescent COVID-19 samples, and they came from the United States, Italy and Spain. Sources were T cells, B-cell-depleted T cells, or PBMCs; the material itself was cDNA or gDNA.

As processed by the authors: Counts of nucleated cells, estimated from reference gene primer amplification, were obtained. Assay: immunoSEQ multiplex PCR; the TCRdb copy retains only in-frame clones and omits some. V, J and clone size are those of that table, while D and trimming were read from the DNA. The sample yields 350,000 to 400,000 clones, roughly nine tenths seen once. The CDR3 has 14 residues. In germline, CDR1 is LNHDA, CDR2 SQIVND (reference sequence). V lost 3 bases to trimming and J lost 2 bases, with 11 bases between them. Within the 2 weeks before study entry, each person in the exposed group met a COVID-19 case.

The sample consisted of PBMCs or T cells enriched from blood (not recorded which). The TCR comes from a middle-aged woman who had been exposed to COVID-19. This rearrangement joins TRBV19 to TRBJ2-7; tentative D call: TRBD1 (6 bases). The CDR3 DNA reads TGTGCCAGTAGTATTTTGGGACAAACCTACGAGCAGTACTTC. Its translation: CASSILGQTYEQYF. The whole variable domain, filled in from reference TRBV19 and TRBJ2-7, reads DGGITQSPKYLFRKEGQNVTLSCEQNLNHDAMYWYRQDPGQGLRLIYYSQIVNDFQKGDIAEGYSVSREKKESFPLTVTSAQKNPTAFYLCASSILGQTYEQYFGPGTRLTVT.